These 30 T cell receptor beta chains were sequenced from one sample in a study of blood T cell repertoires in COVID-19. TCRdb's table, derived via immunoSEQ multiplex PCR, lists solely in-frame clones and lacks some. Here the sample spans about 64,000 clones, 82% being singletons. The sample was peripheral blood. The receptor set was obtained from a human donor in a cohort sampled during active COVID-19.

DNA of the CDR3: TGTGCCAGCAGCCCTCCAGCAGGGTCGACAAACATTCAGTACTTC. Its translation: CASSPPAGSTNIQYF. V usage is TRBV9 and J usage is TRBJ2-4; TRBD1 is a possible D gene (5 bases). The V and J ends lost 4 bases and 6 bases respectively, with 17 bases between them. The CDR3 spans 15 residues. Germline-derived CDR1 and CDR2 are SGDLS and YYNGEE.

This chain's CDR3 is CASSLKGATSNQPQHF. The CDR3 nucleotides are TGTGCCAGCAGCTTAAAGGGGGCAACTAGCAATCAGCCCCAGCATTTT. The chain carries TRBV7-2 and TRBJ1-5; 7 bases agree with TRBD1. The germline V gene has CDR1 SGHTA and CDR2 FQGNSA. V dropped 2 bases and J dropped 0; count of bases not matched to a gene: 4. CDR3 length equals 16 residues.

The chain recombines TRBV29-1 with TRBJ2-7; TRBD2 is a possible D gene (7 bases). In germline, CDR1 is SQVTM, CDR2 ANQGSEA. The CDR3 has 13 residues. Between the trimmed V and J ends, which lost 7 bases and 6 bases, there was a span of 19 bases. The DNA of the CDR3 is TGCAGCGCCGGGGGGCAGGGGCCCGTCGAGCAGTACTTC. Amino acids: CSAGGQGPVEQYF.

This clone was picked up one time. The chain employs TRBV5-1 and TRBJ1-3; 9 nucleotides align to TRBD1. Losses at the gene ends were 0 bases for V and 2 bases for J; bases not matched to a gene: 0. CDR1 and CDR2 from the germline V gene are SGHRS and YFSETQ. This CDR3 comprises 15 residues. The CDR3: CASSLGQGAGNTIYF. The CDR3 DNA reads TGCGCCAGCAGCTTGGGACAGGGGGCTGGAAACACCATATATTTT.

J is TRBJ2-5 and V is TRBV6-6; 8 positions agree with TRBD1. CDR3 size: 15 residues. V was pared by 6 bases and J by 2 bases, with 8 bases of the junction left unmatched. The germline gives CDR1 MNHNY, CDR2 SVGAGI (reference sequence). CDR3 amino acids: CASSLGQVIQETQYF. The CDR3 nucleotides read TGTGCCAGCAGCCTGGGACAGGTGATACAAGAGACCCAGTACTTC.

The V and J genes are TRBV11-3 and TRBJ2-1, with D possibly being TRBD2 (6 bases). The ends were cut back, 6 bases at V and 7 bases at J, with 10 bases in the middle. The CDR3 extends over 12 amino acids. Looked up from germline, CDR1 is SGHNT and CDR2 is YENEEA. The CDR3 nucleotides are TGTGCCAGCAGGGGACGGGGGAATGAGCAGTTCTTC. This sequence encodes CASRGRGNEQFF.

The chain links TRBV5-5 to TRBJ2-6, with 11 bases identical to TRBD1. Losses at the gene ends were 3 bases for V and 2 bases for J; bases not matched to a gene: 10. CDR1 is SGHKS, CDR2 YYEKEE, per germline (reference sequence). The CDR3 spans 19 residues. In DNA form, the CDR3 reads TGTGCCAGCAGCTCCACCGTCGGGACAGGGGGGCCTGGGGCCAACGTCCTGACTTTC. This translates into CASSSTVGTGGPGANVLTF.

The V gene is TRBV11-2, the J gene TRBJ2-2, with TRBD2 identical over 12 bases. This CDR3 region has 15 residues. The germline CDR1 and CDR2 sequences are SGHAT and FQNNGV. V was clipped by 3 bases and J by 9 bases; unmatched bases: 5. DNA for the CDR3: TGTGCCAGCAGCTTCAGACTAGCGGGGGTTCGGGAGCTGTTTTTT. It encodes CASSFRLAGVRELFF.

The CDR3 region is CASSLTAPAGPDTQYF. The CDR3 DNA sequence: TGTGCCAGCAGCCTAACAGCCCCGGCGGGGCCAGATACGCAGTATTTT. The J gene is TRBJ2-3, the V gene TRBV11-2, with TRBD2 as a possible D gene (6 bases). Germline V gives CDR1 SGHAT, CDR2 FQNNGV. V lost 5 bases, J lost 4 bases, and 19 bases lay in between. The CDR3 totals 16 residues.

The chain carries TRBV6-1 and TRBJ2-5, with 7 bases aligning to TRBD1. CDR1 and CDR2 (germline): MNHNS, SASEGT. The CDR3 totals 16 residues. V trimming: 0 bases; J trimming: 5 bases; junction bases outside the gene matches: 9. The CDR3: CASSEAVGRGSETQYF. The CDR3 region has the DNA TGTGCCAGCAGTGAAGCTGTTGGCAGGGGGAGTGAGACCCAGTACTTC.

The chain recombines TRBV10-3 with TRBJ1-6, with 9 bases lining up with TRBD1. Per germline, CDR1 ENHRY and CDR2 SYGVKD. CDR3 length: 16 amino acids. After removal of 6 bases from V and 10 bases from J, the junction contained 13 bases not matched to a gene. CDR3 loop: CAIRSGGQGVASPLHF. The CDR3 DNA reads TGTGCCATCAGGAGCGGGGGACAGGGTGTTGCCTCACCCCTCCACTTT.

This chain uses TRBV4-1 with TRBJ1-1; a possible D gene is TRBD1 (5 bases). The CDR3 is 15 residues long. Trimming stripped 1 base from V and 1 base from J, with 10 bases between. From germline, CDR1 is MGHRA and CDR2 YSYEKL. The CDR3 is CASSQAPGENTEAFF. The CDR3 coding sequence is TGCGCCAGCAGCCAAGCCCCGGGGGAGAACACTGAAGCTTTCTTT.

This clone was found once. The chain couples TRBV6-5 to TRBJ2-1; 8 bases line up with TRBD2. Germline loops: CDR1 MNHEY, CDR2 SVGAGI. CDR3 length: 14 amino acids. V shed 5 bases, J shed 4 bases, and the junction held 4 bases outside the gene matches. The chain's CDR3 is CASSRTSPYNEQFF. The CDR3, as DNA: TGTGCCAGCAGTCGGACTAGCCCGTACAATGAGCAGTTCTTC.

The V call is TRBV5-1, the J call TRBJ2-3; 11 nucleotides line up with TRBD2. The junction had 11 bases not matched to a gene; V was cut back by 4 bases and J by 4 bases. The CDR3 consists of 17 residues. Germline loops: CDR1 SGHRS, CDR2 YFSETQ. CDR3: CASSARVAGGGADTQYF. The CDR3 nucleotides are TGCGCCAGCAGCGCCAGGGTAGCGGGGGGGGGCGCAGATACGCAGTATTTT.

The rearrangement joins TRBV6-4 to TRBJ2-2, with 10 bases that match TRBD2. Germline CDR1 MRHNA, CDR2 SNTAGT. The CDR3 is made up of 15 amino acids. Trimming cost V 2 bases and J 4 bases; bases outside gene matches: 1. This CDR3 reads CASSDGLAVTGELFF. In nucleotides, the CDR3 is TGTGCCAGCAGTGACGGACTAGCGGTCACCGGGGAGCTGTTTTTT.

As regards this clone: The junction and the germline gene differ at one end; a read error may be behind it. The chain uses TRBV2 and TRBJ1-4, with 7 bases lining up with TRBD1. This CDR3 comprises 14 residues. Germline CDR1 SNHLY, CDR2 FYNNEI. This CDR3 is CASNEQGNNEKLFF. The CDR3 DNA reads TGTGCCAGCAATGAACAGGGGAATAATGAAAAACTGTTTTTT.

The chain links TRBV24-1 to TRBJ1-2; 9 bases fit TRBD1. The CDR3 length is 14 residues. V lost 3 bases, J lost 8 bases, and 6 bases stayed unmatched. Looked up from germline, CDR1 is KGHDR and CDR2 is SFDVKD. CDR3 loop: CATSDGTGLRGYTF. DNA of the CDR3: TGTGCCACCAGTGATGGGACAGGGCTTCGGGGCTACACCTTC.

This sequence joins TRBV6-4 and TRBJ2-5; 9 positions match TRBD2. The germline CDR1 and CDR2 sequences are MRHNA and SNTAGT. The CDR3 totals 15 residues. After removal of 5 bases from V and 0 bases from J, the junction contained 4 bases not matched to a gene. In nucleotides, the CDR3 is TGTGCCAGCAGTATCAGCGGGGGGAACCAAGAGACCCAGTACTTC. Translation: CASSISGGNQETQYF.

The V call is TRBV25-1, the J call TRBJ2-2; D is uncertain. Trimming stripped 3 bases from V and 0 bases from J, with 5 bases between. Germline loops: CDR1 MGHDK, CDR2 SYGVNS. This CDR3 has 14 residues. The CDR3 nucleotides are TGTGCCAGCAGTGACAGGTCGAACACCGGGGAGCTGTTTTTT. This translates into CASSDRSNTGELFF.

This clone was counted once. This sequence joins TRBV3-1 (or the pseudogene TRBV3-2) and TRBJ2-4, with D unresolved. Germline V gene lookup returns CDR1 LGHDT and CDR2 YNNKEL (reference sequence). Between the trimmed V and J ends, which lost 6 bases and 6 bases, there was a span of 18 bases. CDR3 size: 15 residues. CDR3 sequence (DNA): TGTGCCAGCAGTCCAGACCAGACTCGCACAAACATTCAGTACTTC. Translating it yields CASSPDQTRTNIQYF.

The J gene is TRBJ2-2, the V gene TRBV5-8; weak D call: TRBD1 (5 bases). The CDR3 has 15 residues. V gave up 3 bases and J gave up 5 bases, with 14 bases separating them. Looked up from germline, CDR1 is SGHTS and CDR2 is YDEGEE. CDR3 sequence: CASSYRRLRTGELFF. The CDR3 nucleotides read TGTGCCAGCAGCTACAGGAGATTAAGAACCGGGGAGCTGTTTTTT.

The V gene is TRBV27, the J gene TRBJ1-4; D call uncertain. Between the trimmed V and J ends, which lost 3 bases and 5 bases, there was a span of 7 bases. CDR1 MNHEY and CDR2 SMNVEV come from the germline V gene (reference sequence). The CDR3 extends over 13 amino acids. CDR3 region: CASSFRPNEKLFF. Written as DNA, the CDR3 is TGTGCCAGCAGTTTCAGGCCGAATGAAAAACTGTTTTTT. Complete variable domain (other parts from reference TRBV27 and TRBJ1-4): EAQVTQNPRYLITVTGKKLTVTCSQNMNHEYMSWYRQDPGLGLRQIYYSMNVEVTDKGDVPEGYKVSRKEKRNFPLILESPSPNQTSLYFCASSFRPNEKLFFGSGTQLSVL.

This clone was detected once. This chain links TRBV15 with TRBJ1-5, with no clear D. Germline lookup yields CDR1 LNHNV and CDR2 YYDKDF (reference sequence). Trimming took 2 bases from V and 6 from J, leaving 11 bases between them. The CDR3 sequence is 14 residues long. The CDR3 loop is CATSRRYPGQPQHF. CDR3 in DNA: TGTGCCACCAGCAGACGGTACCCTGGTCAGCCCCAGCATTTT. The full variable domain, in which reference TRBV15 and TRBJ1-5 provide the parts outside the CDR3, is DAMVIQNPRYQVTQFGKPVTLSCSQTLNHNVMYWYQQKSSQAPKLLFHYYDKDFNNEADTPDNFQSRRPNTSFCFLDIRSPGLGDTAMYLCATSRRYPGQPQHFGDGTRLSIL.

The CDR3 DNA reads as TGTGCCAGCAGTTCCAACACAGATACGCAGTATTTT. Protein product: CASSSNTDTQYF. The V gene is TRBV6-5, the J gene TRBJ2-3; D is uncertain. The V and J ends lost 4 bases and 2 bases respectively, with 4 bases between them. The CDR3 totals 12 residues. CDR1 and CDR2 (germline): MNHEY, SVGAGI.

This chain joins TRBV6-5 and TRBJ2-7; D remains ambiguous. Germline V gene sequence: CDR1 MNHEY, CDR2 SVGAGI. The CDR3 covers 10 residues. Trimming pared 6 bases from V and 6 bases from J, leaving 6 bases between. CDR3 DNA: TGTGCCAGCAGATGCGGCGAGCAGTACGTC. It encodes CASRCGEQYV.

The rearrangement joins TRBV7-9 to TRBJ2-7, with D possibly matching TRBD1 (6 bases). Trimming took off 1 base at V and 3 bases at J, with 19 bases between the two ends. Germline V CDR1 and CDR2: SEHNR, FQNEAQ (reference sequence). This CDR3 spans 17 amino acids. The CDR3 coding sequence is TGTGCCAGCAGCTTAGGTGGGACATCTGGTCGGGACTACGAGCAGTACTTC. It is translated as CASSLGGTSGRDYEQYF.

A few counts support this clone. This chain joins TRBV6-6 and TRBJ1-1; 11 nucleotides match TRBD1. CDR1 is MNHNY and CDR2 is SVGAGI in the germline V gene (reference sequence). The length of the CDR3 is 15 residues. The junction had 8 bases not matched to a gene; V was cut back by 7 bases and J by 4 bases. CDR3 sequence reads: CASTDTGQGVTEAFF. CDR3 in DNA: TGTGCCAGCACGGATACGGGACAGGGGGTCACTGAAGCTTTCTTT.

The chain uses TRBV30 and TRBJ1-6, with no clear D. The V end was cut by 4 bases, the J end by 8 bases, with 12 bases between. The CDR3 consists of 13 residues. Germline assignment: CDR1 GTSNPN and CDR2 SVGIG (reference sequence). The DNA for the CDR3 is TGTGCCTGGAACGGTCGAGGTGATTCACCCCTCCACTTT. Translated, it gives CAWNGRGDSPLHF. The complete variable domain, with remaining parts taken from reference TRBV30 and TRBJ1-6, reads SQTIHQWPATLVQPVGSPLSLECTVEGTSNPNLYWYRQAAGRGLQLLFYSVGIGQISSEVPQNLSASRPQDRQFILSSKKLLLSDSGFYLCAWNGRGDSPLHFGNGTRLTVT.

J is TRBJ2-2 and V is TRBV27, with 8 nucleotides matching TRBD2. Germline V gene lookup returns CDR1 MNHEY and CDR2 SMNVEV (reference sequence). This CDR3 comprises 14 residues. The V and J ends lost 6 bases and 5 bases, in that order; junction bases with no gene match: 5. The CDR3 reads CASSPGLGTGELFF. CDR3 sequence (DNA): TGTGCCAGCAGCCCGGGACTAGGAACCGGGGAGCTGTTTTTT.

V is TRBV5-5 and J is TRBJ1-5; D not resolved. The CDR3 totals 17 residues. Trimming removed 4 bases from V and 2 bases from J, with 19 bases in between. From germline, CDR1 is SGHKS and CDR2 YYEKEE (reference sequence). This chain's CDR3 is CASSPRAGERRNQPQHF. The CDR3 DNA reads as TGTGCCAGCAGCCCCCGGGCCGGGGAGAGGCGCAATCAGCCCCAGCATTTT.